The 9 T cell receptor beta chains below were found in one sample sequenced in a study of CD8+ T cells in alopecia areata. Sample treatment: oral pan-JAK inhibitor, 5-10 mg twice daily. Reverse transcription of extracted RNA yielded cDNA, which provided the sequencing template. TCRdb keeps only in-frame clones here, not all; method: immunoSEQ multiplex PCR. The sample includes 100,000 to 150,000 clones, around 60% of them seen just once. Sequences were derived from CD4+ T cells sorted from blood, sampled at week 4, from a patient treated with tofacitinib. These receptors all come from a human donor with alopecia areata.

The chain combines TRBV5-1 with TRBJ2-1, with 7 bases that match TRBD2. J lost 5 bases, V lost 7 bases, and 3 bases had no gene match. Germline V gives CDR1 SGHRS, CDR2 YFSETQ. There are 12 residues in the CDR3. The CDR3 sequence is CASGLVHNEQFF. CDR3 bases: TGCGCCAGCGGACTAGTTCACAATGAGCAGTTCTTC.

The chain links TRBV4-2 to TRBJ1-1; D call uncertain. The germline V and J ends were trimmed by 1 base and 8 bases, with 11 bases remaining between them. CDR3 length equals 13 residues. CDR1 and CDR2 from the germline V gene are LGHNA and YNFKEQ. The CDR3 DNA sequence: TGTGCCAGCAGCCAAGCGTCAGACGAAGAAGCTTTCTTT. It encodes CASSQASDEEAFF.

The genes are TRBV7-2 and TRBJ2-3; D possibly corresponds to TRBD2 (6 bases). CDR1 and CDR2 (germline): SGHTA, FQGNSA. V gave up 0 bases and J gave up 7 bases, with 14 bases separating them. The CDR3 runs to 15 residues. The CDR3, as DNA: TGTGCCAGCAGCTTAGCGTGGCGGGGAAGCTATACGCAGTATTTT. Translated: CASSLAWRGSYTQYF.

The V call is TRBV25-1, the J call TRBJ2-3, with D uncertain. CDR1 and CDR2 from the germline V gene are MGHDK and SYGVNS. CDR3 length: 11 amino acids. V dropped 6 bases and J dropped 11 bases, with 12 bases sitting between them. The CDR3 coding sequence is TGTGCCAGCAGCCTTATTGAGAAGCAGTATTTT. Translating gives CASSLIEKQYF.

V gene TRBV6-6 combines with J gene TRBJ2-1; no definite D call. V lost 6 bases to trimming and J lost 7 bases, with 19 bases between them. Germline loops: CDR1 MNHNY, CDR2 SVGAGI (reference sequence). This CDR3 region has 15 residues. CDR3 amino acids: CASSHRTADGNEQFF. In nucleotides, the CDR3 is TGTGCCAGCAGCCATCGGACGGCGGACGGTAATGAGCAGTTCTTC.

This clone was detected only a few times. This sequence joins TRBV29-1 and TRBJ1-3; tentative D call: TRBD1 (5 bases). Germline CDR1 reads SQVTM; CDR2 reads ANQGSEA. The CDR3 has 13 residues. V was clipped by 3 bases and J by 3 bases, with 9 bases between them. The CDR3 nucleotides are TGCAGCGTTGATGCAGGGAGTGGAAACACCATATATTTT. Amino acid sequence: CSVDAGSGNTIYF.

V gene TRBV5-1 combines with J gene TRBJ2-7; 8 bases line up with TRBD1. J lost 3 bases, V lost 4 bases, and 3 bases had no gene match. There are 13 residues in the CDR3. Per the germline V gene, CDR1 is SGHRS and CDR2 is YFSETQ. The CDR3 here is CASSADRGYEQYF. The CDR3 DNA is TGCGCCAGCAGCGCCGACAGGGGCTACGAGCAGTACTTC.

This chain links TRBV9 with TRBJ2-1, with 7 bases identical to TRBD2. The CDR3 loop spans 16 amino acids. V was clipped by 1 base and J by 7 bases; unmatched bases: 11. The V gene's germline CDR1 is SGDLS and CDR2 YYNGEE. The CDR3 DNA reads TGTGCCAGCAGCGTAATGAGCGGGGCTCCAGAGAATGAGCAGTTCTTC. This translates into CASSVMSGAPENEQFF.

The chain carries TRBV5-1 and TRBJ2-3; TRBD2 is a possible D gene (6 bases). The ends were cut back, 2 bases at V and 4 bases at J, with 14 bases in the middle. Germline CDR1 reads SGHRS; CDR2 reads YFSETQ. This CDR3 spans 15 amino acids. CDR3 sequence: CASSLSSGRADTQYF. DNA for the CDR3: TGCGCCAGCAGCTTAAGTAGCGGAAGGGCAGATACGCAGTATTTT.